The clone carrying this TCR beta chain has a count of ten or more. This sample was included in a study of early T cells in non-severe SARS-CoV-2 infection. Attachment of unique molecular identifiers was made to individual cDNA molecules. One entry per CDR3 protein, called by TCRdb with MiXCR from the 5' RACE reads. The table records 70,000 to 75,000 distinct CDR3 sequences, about 12% of them present only once. There are 15 residues in the CDR3. Germline V lookup: CDR1 SGDLS, CDR2 YYNGEE. V was pared by 0 bases and J by 1 base, with 4 bases of the junction left unmatched. This clonotype was obtained from an adult who was a healthcare worker with PCR-confirmed SARS-CoV-2 infection or an uninfected control (not recorded which). Sequencing used whole blood. The rearrangement links TRBV9 to TRBJ2-7; TRBD2 aligns across 7 bases. The CDR3 sequence is CASSVGLAESYEQYF. The CDR3, as DNA: TGTGCCAGCAGCGTAGGACTAGCTGAATCCTACGAGCAGTACTTC.